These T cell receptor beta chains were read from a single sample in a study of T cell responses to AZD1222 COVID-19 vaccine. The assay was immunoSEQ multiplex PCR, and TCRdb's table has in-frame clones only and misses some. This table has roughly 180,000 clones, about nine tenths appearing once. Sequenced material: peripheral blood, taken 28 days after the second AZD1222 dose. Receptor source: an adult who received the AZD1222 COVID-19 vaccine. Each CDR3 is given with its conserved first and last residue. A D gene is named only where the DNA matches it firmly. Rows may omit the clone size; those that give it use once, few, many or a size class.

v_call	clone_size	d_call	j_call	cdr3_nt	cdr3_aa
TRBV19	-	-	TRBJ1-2	TGTGCCATTAGACAGAACTATGGCTACACCTTC	CAIRQNYGYTF
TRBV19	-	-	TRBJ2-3	TGTGCCAGCCACGATCCGGGACTTCCCCCCACAGATACGCAGTATTTT	CASHDPGLPPTDTQYF
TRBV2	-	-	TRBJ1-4	TGTGCCAGCAGGGGGGTCGGGGCAACTAATGAAAAACTGTTTTTT	CASRGVGATNEKLFF
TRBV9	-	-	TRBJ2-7	TGTGCCAGCAGCCCTTACCGCGAACAGGGCGGCGAGCAGTACTTC	CASSPYREQGGEQYF
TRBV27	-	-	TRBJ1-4	TGTGCCAGCAGTTTAGTGTCGCCTAATGAAAAACTGTTTTTT	CASSLVSPNEKLFF
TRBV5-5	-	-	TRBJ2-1	TGTGCCAGCAGCTTGAATGGGGACTCCTACAATGAGCAGTTCTTC	CASSLNGDSYNEQFF
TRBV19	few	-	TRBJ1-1	TGTGCCAGTTCCACAGGATTAGAAGCTTTCTTT	CASSTGLEAFF
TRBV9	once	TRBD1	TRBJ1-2	TGTGCCAGCAGCGTAGAGGCCTTCCGGGACAGGGGAAACTATGGCTACACCTTC	CASSVEAFRDRGNYGYTF
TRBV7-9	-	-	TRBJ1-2	TGTGCCAGCAGCCTCCCGGGAGGGGCGGTTGGCTACACCTTC	CASSLPGGAVGYTF
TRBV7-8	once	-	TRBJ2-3	TGTGCCAGCAGCCGAGATTCGGATACGCAGTATTTT	CASSRDSDTQYF
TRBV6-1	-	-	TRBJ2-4	TGTGCCAGCAGTGAGTTTCGGATAATAGCCAAAAACATTCAGTACTTC	CASSEFRIIAKNIQYF
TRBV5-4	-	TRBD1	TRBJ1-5	TGTGCCAGCAGCTACGGGACAGGGATCAATCAGCCCCAGCATTTT	CASSYGTGINQPQHF
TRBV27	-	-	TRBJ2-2	TGTGCCAGCAGTTGGGAGACATTACGTGCACCCGGGGAGCTGTTTTTT	CASSWETLRAPGELFF
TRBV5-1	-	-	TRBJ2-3	TGCGCCTCCAGAGCCGGGACAGATACGCAGTATTTT	CASRAGTDTQYF
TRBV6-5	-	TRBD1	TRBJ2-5	TGTGCCAGCAGTTCGGGACAGGGGAGCAAGACCCAGTACTTC	CASSSGQGSKTQYF
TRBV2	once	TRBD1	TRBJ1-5	TGTGCCAGCAGTAGGGGGGACAGGAGTTATCAGCCCCAGCATTTT	CASSRGDRSYQPQHF
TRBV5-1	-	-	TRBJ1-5	TGCGCCAGCAGCTTGAACCGCGGCCAGCCCCAGCATTTT	CASSLNRGQPQHF
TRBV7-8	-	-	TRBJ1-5	TGTGCCAGCAGCTTAGGGCGGATGGTTTCCGGCAGCAATCAGCCCCAGCATTTT	CASSLGRMVSGSNQPQHF
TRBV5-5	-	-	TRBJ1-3	TGTGCCAGCAGCTATGATCGGCTGCAGTTATATTTT	CASSYDRLQLYF
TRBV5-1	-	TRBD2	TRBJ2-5	TGCGCCAGCACCCGAACTAGCGGCCAAGAGACCCAGTACTTC	CASTRTSGQETQYF
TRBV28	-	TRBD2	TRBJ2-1	TGTGCCAGCAGCCTAGCGTCGGCGGGAGGCAATGAGCAGTTCTTC	CASSLASAGGNEQFF
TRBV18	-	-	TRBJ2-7	TGTGCCAGCTCAGCCGGGGCGACCTACGAGCAGTACTTC	CASSAGATYEQYF
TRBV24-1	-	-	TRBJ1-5	TGTGCCACCAGTGATCCCGAGGACAGTTTCAATCAGCCCCAGCATTTT	CATSDPEDSFNQPQHF
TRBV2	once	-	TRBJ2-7	TGTGCCAGCAGTGAAGCAGCAGGGTTGGGGCAGTACTTC	CASSEAAGLGQYF
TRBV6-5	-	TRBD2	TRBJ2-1	TGTGCCAGCAGTTACCCGGGACTAGCGGAGCAGTTCTTC	CASSYPGLAEQFF